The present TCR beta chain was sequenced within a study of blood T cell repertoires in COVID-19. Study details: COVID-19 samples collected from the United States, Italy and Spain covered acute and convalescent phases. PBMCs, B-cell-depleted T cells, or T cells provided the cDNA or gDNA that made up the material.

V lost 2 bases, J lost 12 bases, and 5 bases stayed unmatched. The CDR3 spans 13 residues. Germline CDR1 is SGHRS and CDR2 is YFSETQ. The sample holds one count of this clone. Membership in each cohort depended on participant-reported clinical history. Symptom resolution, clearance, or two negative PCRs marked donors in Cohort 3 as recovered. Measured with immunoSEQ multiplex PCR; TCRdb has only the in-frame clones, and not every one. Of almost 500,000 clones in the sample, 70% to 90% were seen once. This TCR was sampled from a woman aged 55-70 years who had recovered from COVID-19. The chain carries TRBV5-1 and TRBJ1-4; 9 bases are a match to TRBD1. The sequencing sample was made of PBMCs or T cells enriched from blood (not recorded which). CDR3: CASSLMGQGELFF. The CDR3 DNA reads TGCGCCAGCAGCTTAATGGGACAGGGAGAACTGTTTTTT.